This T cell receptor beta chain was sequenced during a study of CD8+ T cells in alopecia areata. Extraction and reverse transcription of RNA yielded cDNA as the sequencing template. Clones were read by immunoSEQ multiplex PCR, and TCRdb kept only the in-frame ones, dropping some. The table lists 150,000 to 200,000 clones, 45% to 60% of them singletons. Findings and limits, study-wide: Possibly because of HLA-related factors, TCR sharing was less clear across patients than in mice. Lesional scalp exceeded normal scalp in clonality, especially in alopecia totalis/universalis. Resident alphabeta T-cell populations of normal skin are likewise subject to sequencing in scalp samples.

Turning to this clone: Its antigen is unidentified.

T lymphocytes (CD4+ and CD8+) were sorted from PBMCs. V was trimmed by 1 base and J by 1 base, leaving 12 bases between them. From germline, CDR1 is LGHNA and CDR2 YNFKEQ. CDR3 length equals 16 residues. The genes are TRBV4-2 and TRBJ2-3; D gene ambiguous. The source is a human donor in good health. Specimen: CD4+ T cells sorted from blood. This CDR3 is CASSQGVSSGTDTQYF. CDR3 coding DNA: TGTGCCAGCAGCCAAGGGGTATCATCCGGCACAGATACGCAGTATTTT.